This TCR beta chain was profiled in a study of spatial heterogeneity in lung cancer. This clonotype was seen repeatedly, ten times or more. Indicated time point: sample taken at primary tumor resection. TCRs were sequenced from unsorted whole RNA of tumor, nontumor lung or PBMC. Untreated early-stage non-small cell lung cancer patients, fewer than 85 in total, were the donors. Every TCR cDNA molecule bore a unique molecular identifier. TCRdb used MiXCR to reprocess the 5' RACE reads, holding one entry per CDR3 protein. The table shows roughly 48,000 distinct CDR3 sequences, with roughly 5.7% occurring only once. V dropped 4 bases and J dropped 9; count of bases not matched to a gene: 3. The CDR3 is made up of 14 amino acids. From germline, CDR1 is SEHNR and CDR2 FQNEAQ (reference sequence).

The TCR originated in a male donor with early-stage non-small cell lung cancer. This specimen consisted of PBMCs, obtained at surgery. The rearrangement joins TRBV7-9 to TRBJ1-6; 10 positions agree with TRBD1. This chain's CDR3 is CASSSTGGGSPLHF. Written as DNA, the CDR3 is TGTGCCAGCAGCTCGACAGGGGGCGGTTCACCCCTCCACTTT.